This T cell receptor (beta chain) originates from a study of shared clonotypes between healthy human individuals. Findings and limits, study-wide: When naive CD4 clonotypes were compared across a few donors, about 4.8% were shared.

The repertoire was sequenced with immunoSEQ multiplex PCR; TCRdb's copy has only in-frame clones and lacks some. The sample lists approximately 1.5 million clones, 95% to 99% seen once, with about 0.45% in the top ten. Worth noting for this clone: The target antigen is unknown.

Donors, healthy HIV-negative adults, lacked recent acute infections or vaccinations. Memory CD4+ cells were the fraction left after CD45RA+ naive selection. Germline values: CDR1 PRHDT, CDR2 FYEKMQ (reference sequence). V lost 6 bases, J lost 0 bases, and 10 bases stayed unmatched. The CDR3 totals 17 residues. This TCR was recovered from a man aged 25-45 years in good health. The chain carries TRBV13 and TRBJ2-1, with TRBD2 identical over 8 bases. Sample: naive CD4+ T cells sorted from blood. Stated subset: CD45RA+ positively selected. The CDR3 sequence: CASRRAGGGSSYNEQFF. The CDR3 coding sequence is TGTGCCAGCAGACGGGCGGGGGGCGGAAGCTCCTACAATGAGCAGTTCTTC.